One and the same sample provided the 10 T cell receptor beta chains below, sequenced in a study of cytomegalovirus exposure and HLA in healthy donors. Primers: 60 Vbeta forward and 13 Jbeta reverse. Sequenced by immunoSEQ multiplex PCR; TCRdb stores in-frame clones only, minus some. The table records hundreds of thousands of clones, 82% of them present only once. The sample was PBMCs. The receptors shown here come from a man between 40 and 49 years old in good health and CMV-seropositive.

The V gene is TRBV19, the J gene TRBJ2-6, with no clear D. In germline, CDR1 is LNHDA, CDR2 SQIVND (reference sequence). This CDR3 comprises 14 residues. Trimming removed 4 bases from V and 3 bases from J, with 7 bases in between. The CDR3 sequence: CASSTGSGANVLTF. The CDR3 DNA follows: TGTGCCAGTAGTACAGGTAGTGGGGCCAACGTCCTGACTTTC.

This chain joins TRBV5-1 and TRBJ2-3; tentatively, D is TRBD2 (6 bases). CDR1 and CDR2 (germline): SGHRS, YFSETQ. Trimming removed 2 bases from V and 2 bases from J, with 9 bases in between. The CDR3 is 14 amino acids. CDR3 loop: CASSLGTHTDTQYF. Here the CDR3 DNA reads TGCGCCAGCAGCTTAGGGACTCACACAGATACGCAGTATTTT.

CDR3 amino acids: CASSIPRTSGKVTQYF. The CDR3 DNA follows: TGTGCCAGTAGTATCCCCCGGACTAGCGGGAAGGTGACCCAGTACTTC. The genes are TRBV19 and TRBJ2-5, with 12 nucleotides matching TRBD2. The CDR3 extends over 16 amino acids. Germline CDR1 is LNHDA and CDR2 is SQIVND (reference sequence). Trimming cost V 3 bases and J 7 bases; bases outside gene matches: 9.

The chain is built from TRBV5-5 and TRBJ2-5; 10 bases map to TRBD2. After removal of 2 bases from V and 10 bases from J, the junction contained 14 bases not matched to a gene. This CDR3 has 16 residues. Germline V lookup: CDR1 SGHKS, CDR2 YYEKEE (reference sequence). The CDR3 region has the DNA TGTGCCAGCAGCTTTGTTCGTAGCGGGAGGCAGCTAGACCAGTACTTC. Protein: CASSFVRSGRQLDQYF.

V and J are TRBV5-6 and TRBJ2-2, with 11 bases identical to TRBD2. The V gene end was trimmed by 4 bases and the J gene end by 7 bases; junction bases not matched to a gene: 9. The germline gives CDR1 SGHDT, CDR2 YYEEEE. The CDR3 spans 16 residues. The CDR3 sequence: CASSPSGRRVFGELFF. CDR3 sequence (DNA): TGTGCCAGCAGCCCTAGCGGGAGGCGGGTTTTCGGGGAGCTGTTTTTT.

In its sample, this clone was seen once. The J gene is TRBJ2-1, the V gene TRBV5-1; TRBD2 aligns across 9 bases. V shed 2 bases and J 6 bases; nucleotides not matched to a gene: 9. CDR3 length equals 16 residues. Germline-derived CDR1 and CDR2 are SGHRS and YFSETQ. The DNA of the CDR3 is TGCGCCAGCAGCTTTATACTGGCGGGAGGGACCAATGAGCAGTTCTTC. As protein: CASSFILAGGTNEQFF.

This chain links TRBV7-9 with TRBJ2-5; 10 bases line up with TRBD1. CDR1 is SEHNR and CDR2 is FQNEAQ in the germline V gene (reference sequence). The CDR3 has 14 residues. The J segment lost 6 bases and the V segment lost 5 bases, leaving 6 bases of the junction unmatched. Here the CDR3 DNA reads TGTGCCAGCAGCCCCGGGACAGGGGTCCAGACCCAGTACTTC. It translates to CASSPGTGVQTQYF.

CDR3 sequence (DNA): TGTGCCAGCAGGGTGAGAGGGAACACTGAAGCTTTCTTT. Amino acids: CASRVRGNTEAFF. The chain uses TRBV2 and TRBJ1-1; D call uncertain. V lost 6 bases and J 1 base, leaving 9 bases between the germline ends. Germline values: CDR1 SNHLY, CDR2 FYNNEI. The CDR3 contains 13 residues.

The CDR3 loop is CASSLVVTSGSYNEQFF. The CDR3 DNA follows: TGTGCCAGCAGCTTAGTTGTGACTAGCGGATCCTACAATGAGCAGTTCTTC. The chain recombines TRBV7-2 with TRBJ2-1; 9 bases map to TRBD2. The CDR3 is 17 amino acids. V lost 1 base, J lost 1 base, and 5 bases stayed unmatched. The germline V gene has CDR1 SGHTA and CDR2 FQGNSA. Drawing the rest from reference TRBV7-2 and TRBJ2-1, the complete variable domain is GAGVSQSPSNKVTEKGKDVELRCDPISGHTALYWYRQSLGQGLEFLIYFQGNSAPDKSGLPSDRFSAERTGGSVSTLTIQRTQQEDSAVYLCASSLVVTSGSYNEQFFGPGTRLTVL.

This clone was detected a few times. The chain recombines TRBV25-1 with TRBJ2-6, with D possibly matching TRBD1 (6 bases). The CDR3 runs 15 residues. V lost 6 bases, J lost 2 bases, and 11 bases lay in between. Germline V CDR1 and CDR2: MGHDK, SYGVNS. DNA of the CDR3: TGTGCCAGCAGCGAAACAGGGACTGGGGCCAACGTCCTGACTTTC. Protein: CASSETGTGANVLTF.